The 7 T cell receptor beta chains below were found in one sample sequenced in a study of T cell responses to AZD1222 COVID-19 vaccine. Libraries were prepared by immunoSEQ multiplex PCR; TCRdb keeps only in-frame clonotypes and omits some of them. The sample shows 70,000 to 95,000 clones, about 86% of them seen only once. The sample here was peripheral blood, taken 28 days after the second AZD1222 dose. These receptor sequences come from an adult who received the AZD1222 COVID-19 vaccine.

The J gene is TRBJ1-1, the V gene TRBV9; D is possibly TRBD1 (5 bases). Germline V gene sequence: CDR1 SGDLS, CDR2 YYNGEE. The CDR3 has 15 amino acids. Trimming took 0 bases from V and 3 from J, leaving 12 bases between them. The CDR3 sequence: CASSVAPRADTEAFF. The CDR3 coding sequence is TGTGCCAGCAGCGTAGCCCCCAGGGCGGACACTGAAGCTTTCTTT.

The chain recombines TRBV24-1 with TRBJ2-4; 11 bases fit TRBD1. The CDR3 runs 14 residues. The J segment lost 9 bases and the V segment lost 2 bases, leaving 2 bases of the junction unmatched. The germline gives CDR1 KGHDR, CDR2 SFDVKD. CDR3 region: CATSDSGTGGIQYF. The CDR3 DNA reads TGTGCCACCAGTGATTCCGGGACAGGGGGCATTCAGTACTTC.

The chain uses TRBV10-1 and TRBJ2-2, with 7 bases fitting TRBD2. V gave up 0 bases and J gave up 5 bases; unmatched junction bases: 0. Germline V gene sequence: CDR1 WNHNN, CDR2 SYGVQD (reference sequence). This CDR3 has 14 residues. The CDR3 loop is CASSESGGTGELFF. The CDR3 region has the DNA TGCGCCAGCAGTGAGTCGGGGGGGACCGGGGAGCTGTTTTTT.

The chain has TRBV2 and TRBJ1-1; 7 nucleotides agree with TRBD1. The CDR3 contains 14 residues. The V gene end was trimmed by 7 bases and the J gene end by 3 bases; junction bases not matched to a gene: 8. The germline V gene has CDR1 SNHLY and CDR2 FYNNEI. CDR3 sequence: CASTMTGRDTEAFF. CDR3 in DNA: TGTGCCAGCACTATGACAGGGAGGGACACTGAAGCTTTCTTT. Full variable domain (missing parts from reference TRBV2 and TRBJ1-1): EPEVTQTPSHQVTQMGQEVILRCVPISNHLYFYWYRQILGQKVEFLVSFYNNEISEKSEIFDDQFSVERPDGSNFTLKIRSTKLEDSAMYFCASTMTGRDTEAFFGQGTRLTVV.

This chain connects TRBV19 to TRBJ2-3, with 8 positions matching TRBD1. Germline CDR1 LNHDA, CDR2 SQIVND (reference sequence). V shed 3 bases, J shed 0 bases, and the junction held 5 bases outside the gene matches. This CDR3 has 16 residues. The DNA of the CDR3 is TGTGCCAGTAGTATTTCTCAGGGGGCGAGCACAGATACGCAGTATTTT. Protein product: CASSISQGASTDTQYF.

The chain joins TRBV2 to TRBJ1-5; D remains ambiguous. V dropped 7 bases and J dropped 0 bases, with 10 bases sitting between them. The CDR3 extends over 14 amino acids. Germline CDR1 and CDR2: SNHLY and FYNNEI. Here the CDR3 reads CASTEVVSNQPQHF. In DNA form, the CDR3 reads TGTGCCAGCACCGAGGTGGTTAGCAATCAGCCCCAGCATTTT.

CDR3 nucleotides: TGTGCCGAAGGGGGACCGATGAACACTGAAGCTTTCTTT. Its protein product is CAEGGPMNTEAFF. J is TRBJ1-1 and V is TRBV6-5; D is possibly TRBD1 (6 bases). Germline V gene data show CDR1 as MNHEY and CDR2 as SVGAGI. Trimming left V 11 bases short and J 0 bases short, with 13 bases between. This CDR3 contains 13 residues.